This TCR beta chain was sequenced during a study of cytomegalovirus exposure and HLA in healthy donors. The germline V and J ends were trimmed by 4 bases and 4 bases, with 11 bases remaining between them. Germline CDR1 and CDR2: MGHRA and YSYEKL. The CDR3 contains 14 residues. Here immunoSEQ multiplex PCR was the method, and the copy in TCRdb shows in-frame clones only, minus some. The repertoire holds about 95,000 clones, with around 85% as singletons. General study points: Most TCR sequences showed up rarely, but some public TCRs showed up in many donors.

Points on this clone: Its antigen remains unknown.

The TCR originated in a man younger than 35 in good health and CMV-seropositive. The chain combines TRBV4-1 with TRBJ1-5; D gene uncertain. The source material was PBMCs. The CDR3 nucleotides read TGCGCCAGCAGCCCCCGCCCCGGGAATCAGCCCCAGCATTTT. This encodes CASSPRPGNQPQHF.